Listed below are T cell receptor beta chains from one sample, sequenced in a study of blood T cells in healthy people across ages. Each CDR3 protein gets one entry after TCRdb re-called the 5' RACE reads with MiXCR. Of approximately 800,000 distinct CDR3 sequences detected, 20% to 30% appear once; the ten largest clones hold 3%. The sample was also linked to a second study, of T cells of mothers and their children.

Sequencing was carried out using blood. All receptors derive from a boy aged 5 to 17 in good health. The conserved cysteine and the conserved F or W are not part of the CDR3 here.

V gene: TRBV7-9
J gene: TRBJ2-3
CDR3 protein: ASSLKAGGGPSDTQY

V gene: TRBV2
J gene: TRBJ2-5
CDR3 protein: ASSDDSGGAGETQY

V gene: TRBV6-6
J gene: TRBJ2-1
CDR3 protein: ANNFPGQGVNEQF

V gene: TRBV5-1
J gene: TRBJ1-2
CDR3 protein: ASSWTGEYGYT

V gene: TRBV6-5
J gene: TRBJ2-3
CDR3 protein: ASSYSLGGGRGDTQY

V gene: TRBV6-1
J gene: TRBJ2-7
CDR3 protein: ACWTGGTYEQY

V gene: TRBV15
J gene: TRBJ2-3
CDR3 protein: ATSPKGDTQY

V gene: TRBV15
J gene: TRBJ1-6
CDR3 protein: ATSSNPVGSSPLH

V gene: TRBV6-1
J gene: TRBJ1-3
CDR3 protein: ASSGPSTSGNTIY

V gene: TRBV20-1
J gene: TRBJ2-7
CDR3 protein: SARAGGQGFYEQY

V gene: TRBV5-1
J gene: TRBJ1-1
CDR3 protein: ASSLGEGARRNTEAF

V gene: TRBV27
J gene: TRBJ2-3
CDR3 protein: ASSWEDDTDTQY

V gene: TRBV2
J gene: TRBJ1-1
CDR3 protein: ASSPRTTGGEAF

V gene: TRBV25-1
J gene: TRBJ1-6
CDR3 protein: ASSVVGTGYSPLH

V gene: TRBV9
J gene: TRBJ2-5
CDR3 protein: ASSVGRATQETQY

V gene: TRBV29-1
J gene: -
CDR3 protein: SVEWLAGVHEQF

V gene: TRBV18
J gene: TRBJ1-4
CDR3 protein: ASSPLSGGLF

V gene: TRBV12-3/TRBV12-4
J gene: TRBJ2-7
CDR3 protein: ASRSSASEQY

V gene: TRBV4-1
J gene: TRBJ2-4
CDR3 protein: ASSRTNGGGYKNIQY

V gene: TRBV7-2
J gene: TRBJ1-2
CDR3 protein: ASSFDAPSTVIGYGYT

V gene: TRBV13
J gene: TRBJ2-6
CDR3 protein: ASSPDRWSGANVLT

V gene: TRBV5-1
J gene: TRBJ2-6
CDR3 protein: ASSSTGVGANVLT

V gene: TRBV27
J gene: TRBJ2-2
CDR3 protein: ASSTVRGINTGELF

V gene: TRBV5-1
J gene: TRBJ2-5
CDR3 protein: ASSPHGQGRETQY

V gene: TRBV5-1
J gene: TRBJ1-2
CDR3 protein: ASSLALGRSYGYT

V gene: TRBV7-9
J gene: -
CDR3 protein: ASSPRGVRIYEQY

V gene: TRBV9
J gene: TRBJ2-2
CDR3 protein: ASSVDAGWLAGVAGELF

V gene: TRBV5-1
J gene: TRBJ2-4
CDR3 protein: ASSLTGEDIQY

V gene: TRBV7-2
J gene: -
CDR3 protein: ASSLEGGYYEQY